A single T cell receptor (beta chain) is shown here with its context. Its cognate antigen has yet to be identified. Per-base quality was not reported, and no clone a single base away is much larger than it. Collaborating institutions collected whole blood in K2EDTA tubes following their own protocols. For TCRbeta analysis, collaborators shipped samples in one of three forms: frozen whole blood, isolated PBMCs, or DNA extracted from either of those sample types. The record originates from a study of blood T cell repertoires in COVID-19 (dated by TCRdb to the early 2020s). Describing the broader study: The collaborator samples originated in the United States, Italy and Spain and spanned the acute and convalescent phases of COVID-19. Subjects who had been exposed to COVID-19, were actively infected with it, or had recovered from it provided the deeply sampled blood TCRbeta repertoires that made up the dataset. The repertoires were made available in a free public database intended to serve as a resource for research on the immune response to SARS-CoV-2. The samples were drawn from two sources: the first 160 participants of the ongoing ImmuneRACE study, and fewer than 1,500 subjects contributed by 6 global collaborators. HLA class I and class II types, where available, came from metadata supplied by the sample provider rather than from assay-based typing. Sample metadata almost always included a de-identified subject ID, COVID-19 status, age in years and sex. The material from the prospective study consisted of cDNA or gDNA derived from T cells, B-cell-depleted T cells, or PBMCs. The paper's findings and limits, for the study overall: Clinical and demographic metadata were provided uncurated, with the amount varying by source and participant.

The CDR3, from cysteine to phenylalanine, totals 17 residues. Of all the DNA, just the CDR3 is kept, 51 bases in frame from base 1. The germline V end is reduced by 0 bases and the J end by 3 bases; junction bases left unmatched: 5. The germline V gene gives CDR1 as ENHRY and CDR2 as SYGVKD. TCRbeta CDR3 regions were amplified from genomic DNA by means of the immunoSEQ Assay, a bias-controlled multiplex PCR. In the paper's pipeline: Nucleated cell counts per sample were estimated from amplification of reference gene primers within the assay. Sequence reads were collapsed and filtered to measure the absolute abundance of every unique TCRbeta CDR3 rearrangement. Productive Simpson clonality was computed per sample as the square root of Simpson's diversity index over productive rearrangements. Entries here come from immuneACCESS through TCRdb and include only in-frame sequences with V and J called. Some clones fail to appear in such tables; in the studies checked, an unresolved V gene covers under half of the shortfall, and the cause of the remainder is unknown. That table gives V, J and clone size, and the DNA gave D and trimming. The sample records approximately 76,000 clones, 83% of which are singletons. Of the sample, over 35% falls within the top ten clones.

This chain is built from TRBV10-3 and TRBJ1-4; TRBD1 lines up with 9 middle nucleotides. Sequencing used peripheral blood. This TCR was sampled from an elderly man with active or convalescent COVID-19. This receptor has the CDR3 CAISESGTGQANEKLFF. At the DNA level, the sequence is TGTGCCATCAGTGAGTCCGGGACAGGGCAGGCTAATGAAAAACTGTTTTTT.